A single T cell receptor beta chain is shown here with its context. V was pared by 2 bases and J by 0 bases, with 4 bases of the junction left unmatched. The CDR3 extends over 17 amino acids. CDR1 and CDR2 from the germline V gene are SNHLY and FYNNEI. Original processing methods: Amplification from reference gene primers served as the basis for estimated nucleated cell counts. Clones were sequenced by immunoSEQ multiplex PCR, and TCRdb holds only the in-frame ones, with some missing. That table gives V, J and clone size, and the DNA gave D and trimming. The repertoire holds approximately 51,000 clones, with more than 85% as singletons. This sample was included in a study of blood T cell repertoires in COVID-19. Study context: There were acute and convalescent COVID-19 samples, and they came from the United States, Italy and Spain. T cells, B-cell-depleted T cells, or PBMCs provided the cDNA or gDNA that served as material.

This TCR came from a man between 35 and 55 years old with active COVID-19. The rearrangement links TRBV2 to TRBJ2-6; the match to TRBD1 covers 7 bases. Input material: peripheral blood. DNA for the CDR3: TGTGCCAGCAGTGAACAGGGGGTCTTCTCTGGGGCCAACGTCCTGACTTTC. Protein sequence: CASSEQGVFSGANVLTF.